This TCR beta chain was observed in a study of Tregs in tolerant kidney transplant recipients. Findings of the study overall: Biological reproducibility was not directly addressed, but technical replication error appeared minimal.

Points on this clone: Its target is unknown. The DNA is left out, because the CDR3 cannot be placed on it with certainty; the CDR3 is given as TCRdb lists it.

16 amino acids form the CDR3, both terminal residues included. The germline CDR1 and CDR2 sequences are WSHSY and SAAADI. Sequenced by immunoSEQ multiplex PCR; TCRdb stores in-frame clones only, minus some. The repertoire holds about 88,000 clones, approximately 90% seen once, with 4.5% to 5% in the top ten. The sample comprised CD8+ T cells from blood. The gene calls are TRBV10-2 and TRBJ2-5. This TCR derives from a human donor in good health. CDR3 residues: CASTSFFGPTRETQYF.